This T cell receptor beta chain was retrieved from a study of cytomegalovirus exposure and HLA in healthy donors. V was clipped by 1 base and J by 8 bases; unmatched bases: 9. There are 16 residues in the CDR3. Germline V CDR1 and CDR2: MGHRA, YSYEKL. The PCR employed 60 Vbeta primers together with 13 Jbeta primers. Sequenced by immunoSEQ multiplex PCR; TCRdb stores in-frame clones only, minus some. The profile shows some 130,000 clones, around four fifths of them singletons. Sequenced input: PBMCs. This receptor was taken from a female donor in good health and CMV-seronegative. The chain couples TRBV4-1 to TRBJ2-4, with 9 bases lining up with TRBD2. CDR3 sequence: CASSQGIAGVMYIQYF. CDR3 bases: TGCGCCAGCAGCCAAGGAATAGCGGGAGTGATGTACATTCAGTACTTC.